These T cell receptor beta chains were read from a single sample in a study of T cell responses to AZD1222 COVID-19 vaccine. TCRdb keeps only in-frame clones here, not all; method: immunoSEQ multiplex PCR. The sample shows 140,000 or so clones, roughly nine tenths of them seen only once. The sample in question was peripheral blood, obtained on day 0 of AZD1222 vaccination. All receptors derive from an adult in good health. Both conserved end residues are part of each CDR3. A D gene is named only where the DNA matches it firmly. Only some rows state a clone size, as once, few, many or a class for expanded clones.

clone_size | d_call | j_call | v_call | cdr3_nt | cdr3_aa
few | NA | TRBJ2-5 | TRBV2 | TGTGCCAGCCATCGGACAGCATCAGAGACCCAGTACTTC | CASHRTASETQYF
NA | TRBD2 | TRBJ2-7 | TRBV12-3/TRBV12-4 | TGTGCCAGTAGGACTAGCGGGGGGTACGAGCAGTACTTC | CASRTSGGYEQYF
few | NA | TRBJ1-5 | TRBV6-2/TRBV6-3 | TGTGCCAGCAGTTCAGCTTATCAGCCCCAGCATTTT | CASSSAYQPQHF
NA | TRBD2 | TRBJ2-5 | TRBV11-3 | TGTGCCAGCAGCTTAGGGGGGGGTCGCCAAGAGACCCAGTACTTC | CASSLGGGRQETQYF
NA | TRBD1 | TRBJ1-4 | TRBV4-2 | TGTGCCAGCAGCCAAGATGGGTCAGGGGGCCGAGAAAAACTGTTTTTT | CASSQDGSGGREKLFF
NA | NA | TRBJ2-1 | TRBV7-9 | TGTGCCACATCAGGTGTTTTCTCCTACAATGAGCAGTTCTTC | CATSGVFSYNEQFF
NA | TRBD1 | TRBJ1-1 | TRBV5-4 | TGTGCCAGCAGCGACCCGACAGGGAGGGGCACTGAAGCTTTCTTT | CASSDPTGRGTEAFF
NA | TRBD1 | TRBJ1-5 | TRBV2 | TGTGCCAGCGGACAGGGTAGCAATCAGCCCCAGCATTTT | CASGQGSNQPQHF
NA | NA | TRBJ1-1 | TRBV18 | TGTGCCAGCTCACCAGGGAGGGGGAGCACTGAAGCTTTCTTT | CASSPGRGSTEAFF
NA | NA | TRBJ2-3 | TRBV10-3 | TGTGCCATCACCGAGGCGGGACAAAACACAGATACGCAGTATTTT | CAITEAGQNTDTQYF
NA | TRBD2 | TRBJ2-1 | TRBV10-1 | TGCGCCAGCAGTGAGTCGACCGGGGGGTTTGAGCAGTTCTTC | CASSESTGGFEQFF
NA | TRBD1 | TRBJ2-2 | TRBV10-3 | TGTGCCATCAGGCCTGCGACAGGGCCCACCGGGGAGCTGTTTTTT | CAIRPATGPTGELFF
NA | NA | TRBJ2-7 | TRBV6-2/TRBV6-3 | TGTGCCAGCAGTTACTCGAGTAGGCGCCTTACCTACGAGCAGTACTTC | CASSYSSRRLTYEQYF
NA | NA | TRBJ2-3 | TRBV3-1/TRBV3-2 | TGTGCCAGCAGCCAAGATGGGACGGGGTACCTCACAGATACGCAGTATTTT | CASSQDGTGYLTDTQYF
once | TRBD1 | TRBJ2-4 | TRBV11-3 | TGTGCCAGCAGCGAAACAGGGGGCCCCCACATTCAGTACTTC | CASSETGGPHIQYF
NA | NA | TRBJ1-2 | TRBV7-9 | TGTGCCAGCAGCCCGGTGCAGGGTAACTATGGCTACACCTTC | CASSPVQGNYGYTF
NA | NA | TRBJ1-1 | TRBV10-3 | TGTGCCATCAGTGAAGCTAGGGGCACTGAAGCTTTCTTT | CAISEARGTEAFF
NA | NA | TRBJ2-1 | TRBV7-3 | TGTGCCAGCAGCGCTAGACGGGTGACAGTCCATGAGCAGTTCTTC | CASSARRVTVHEQFF
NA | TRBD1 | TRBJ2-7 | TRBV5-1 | TGCGCCAGCAGCTTATCAATACTCCGGGACAGCTTCTCCTACGAGCAGTACTTC | CASSLSILRDSFSYEQYF
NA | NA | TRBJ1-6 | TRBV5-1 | TGCGCCAGCAGCTCCGGACCGCTCGTTAATTCACCCCTCCACTTT | CASSSGPLVNSPLHF
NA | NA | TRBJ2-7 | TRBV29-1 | TGCAGCGTGGACCCACAGGGCGGCCCACGGGGGGAGCAGTACTTC | CSVDPQGGPRGEQYF
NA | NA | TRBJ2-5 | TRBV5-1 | TGCGCCAGCAGCTTGGCCATGGAGACCCAAGAGACCCAGTACTTC | CASSLAMETQETQYF
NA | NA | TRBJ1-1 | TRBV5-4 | TGTGCCAGCAGCCTCGACAGGAGGGGGGCGAACACTGAAGCTTTCTTT | CASSLDRRGANTEAFF
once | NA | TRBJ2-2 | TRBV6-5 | TGTGCCAGCAGTTACTCGATGGGGGGCTGGACCGGGGAGCTGTTTTTT | CASSYSMGGWTGELFF
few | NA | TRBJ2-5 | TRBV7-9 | TGTGCCAGCAGCCCGACGTGGGAGACCCAGTACTTC | CASSPTWETQYF
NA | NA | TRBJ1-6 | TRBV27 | TGTGCCAGCAGTTTAGGCAGGGACTATAATTCACCCCTCCACTTT | CASSLGRDYNSPLHF
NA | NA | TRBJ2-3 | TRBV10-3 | TGTGCCATCAGTGGCCAGGGCCAAGATACGCAGTATTTT | CAISGQGQDTQYF
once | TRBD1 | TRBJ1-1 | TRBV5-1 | TGCGCCAGCAGCTTGGGGGACAGGGTTAGCACTGAAGCTTTCTTT | CASSLGDRVSTEAFF
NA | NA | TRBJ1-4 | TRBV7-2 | TGTGCCAGCACAGTCAGGTTCTCCAGCGGGGAAAAACTGTTTTTT | CASTVRFSSGEKLFF
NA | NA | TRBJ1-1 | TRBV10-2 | TGCGCCAGCAGTGAAGGGTTTTCAAACACTGAAGCTTTCTTT | CASSEGFSNTEAFF
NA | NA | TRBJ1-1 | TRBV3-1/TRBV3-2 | TGTGCCAGCAGCCAATTTCTCGGAGGGCTGAACACTGAAGCTTTCTTT | CASSQFLGGLNTEAFF
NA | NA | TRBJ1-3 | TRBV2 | TGTGCCAGCAGTGAAGGCGGTGAGGACACCATATATTTT | CASSEGGEDTIYF
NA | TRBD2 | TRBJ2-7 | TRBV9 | TGTGCCAGCAGCCAAACTAGCGGGGGCGACTACTCCTACGAGCAGTACTTC | CASSQTSGGDYSYEQYF
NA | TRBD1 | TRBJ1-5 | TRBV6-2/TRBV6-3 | TGTGCCAGCAGTTCCCACAGGGGAGCGGGCAATCAGCCCCAGCATTTT | CASSSHRGAGNQPQHF
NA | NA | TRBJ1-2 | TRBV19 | TGTGCCAGTAGTAACTACACCCATGGCTACACCTTC | CASSNYTHGYTF
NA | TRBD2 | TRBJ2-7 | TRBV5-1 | TGCGCCAGCAGGCCGCCGGGACTAAGGACCTACGAGCAGTACTTC | CASRPPGLRTYEQYF
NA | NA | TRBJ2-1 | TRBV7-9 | TGTGCCAGCAGCCTCAGTAATGAGCAGTTCTTC | CASSLSNEQFF
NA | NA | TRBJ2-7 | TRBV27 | TGTGCCAGCAGTTTGGGTCCGTCCTACGAGCAGTACTTC | CASSLGPSYEQYF
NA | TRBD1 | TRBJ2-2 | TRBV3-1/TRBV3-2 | TGTGCCAGCAGCCTAGGGACAGGGGGCACCGGGGAGCTGTTTTTT | CASSLGTGGTGELFF
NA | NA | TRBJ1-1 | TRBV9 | TGTGCCAGCAGCCCCAGAAGGGCATTGAACACTGAAGCTTTCTTT | CASSPRRALNTEAFF
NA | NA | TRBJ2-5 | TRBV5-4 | TGTGCCAGCAGCTTGCAGGGGCTCGAGACCCAGTACTTC | CASSLQGLETQYF
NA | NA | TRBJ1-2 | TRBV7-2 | TGTGCCAGCAGCTTAGTCGGACAATCTAACTATGGCTACACCTTC | CASSLVGQSNYGYTF
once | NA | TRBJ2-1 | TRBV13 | TGTGCCAGCAGCTGGAGGGGGTTGCTAGGAAATGAGCAGTTCTTC | CASSWRGLLGNEQFF